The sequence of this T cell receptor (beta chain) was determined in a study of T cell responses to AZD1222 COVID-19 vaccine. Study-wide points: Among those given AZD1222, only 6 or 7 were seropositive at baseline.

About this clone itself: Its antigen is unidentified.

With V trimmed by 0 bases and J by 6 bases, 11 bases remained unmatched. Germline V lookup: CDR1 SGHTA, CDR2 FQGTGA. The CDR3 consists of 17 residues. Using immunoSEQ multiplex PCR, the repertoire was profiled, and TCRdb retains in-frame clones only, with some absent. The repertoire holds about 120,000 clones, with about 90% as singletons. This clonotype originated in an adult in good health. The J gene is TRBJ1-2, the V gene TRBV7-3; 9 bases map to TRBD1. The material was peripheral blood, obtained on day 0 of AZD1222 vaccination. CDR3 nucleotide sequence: TGTGCCAGCAGCTTAACGGGACAGGGAAGCCCCTACGATGGCTACACCTTC. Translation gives CASSLTGQGSPYDGYTF.